This T cell receptor (beta chain) was retrieved from a study of control samples from healthy donors and cancer patients. Sequencing used immunoSEQ multiplex PCR; TCRdb keeps in-frame clones, though not all of them. This table has about 410,000 clones, over 75% appearing once. J was trimmed by 7 bases and V by 6 bases; bases with no gene match: 8. This CDR3 comprises 15 residues. Per germline, CDR1 SGHTA and CDR2 FQGNSA. This clonotype was sampled from a man in his forties with head and neck cancer. The sample taken for sequencing was PBMCs. The chain has TRBV7-2 and TRBJ2-3; the match to TRBD2 covers 12 bases. This CDR3 is CASSLTSGSFHTQYF. As DNA, the CDR3 is TGTGCCAGCAGTCTGACTAGCGGGAGTTTTCATACGCAGTATTTT.